This T cell receptor (beta chain) comes out of a study of blood T cell repertoires in COVID-19. In the study overall: Acute and convalescent COVID-19 specimens originated in the United States, Italy and Spain. Nucleic acid was either cDNA or gDNA, and it came from T cells, B-cell-depleted T cells, or PBMCs.

Germline CDR1 reads MNHEY; CDR2 reads SVGEGT. The CDR3 is made up of 14 amino acids. V lost 6 bases to trimming and J lost 4 bases, with 15 bases between them. In the authors' workflow: Using reference gene primer amplification, nucleated cell counts were estimated. The method was immunoSEQ multiplex PCR; TCRdb's version includes in-frame clones alone and lacks a portion of them. V and J calls and clone size are as listed in that table; D and trimming were resolved from the DNA. The sample lists fewer than 25,000 clones, about 91% occurring once. The chain links TRBV6-2 or TRBV6-3 to TRBJ2-5, with D maybe TRBD2 (5 bases). The sequence came from a woman aged 70-85 years with active COVID-19. The source material was peripheral blood. This CDR3 is CASSPGLSGETQYF. DNA for the CDR3: TGTGCCAGCAGCCCCGGACTGTCCGGAGAGACCCAGTACTTC.